These T cell receptor beta chains were read from a single sample in a study of T cell responses to AZD1222 COVID-19 vaccine. Data came from immunoSEQ multiplex PCR; TCRdb stores just in-frame clones and leaves some out. The sample has about 200,000 clones, roughly nine tenths seen once. This specimen consisted of peripheral blood, obtained 28 days after the second dose of the MenACWY control vaccine. The receptors were gathered from an adult who received the MenACWY meningococcal vaccine as a control. CDR3s include the opening cysteine and the closing phenylalanine or tryptophan. A D gene is named only where the DNA matches it firmly. Rows may omit the clone size; those that give it use once, few, many or a size class.

v_gene,d_gene,abundance,j_gene,CDR3nt,CDR3aa
TRBV5-6,NA,NA,TRBJ1-2,TGTGCCAGCAGCTTGGAAGGGAAAAATGGCTACACCTTC,CASSLEGKNGYTF
TRBV5-5,NA,NA,TRBJ2-7,TGTGCCAGCAGCCGTCGCGACAGGGAGGGCTCCTACGAGCAGTACTTC,CASSRRDREGSYEQYF
TRBV4-3,TRBD1,NA,TRBJ2-1,TGCGCCAGCAGCCAGAGGACAGGGGAAAACAATGAGCAGTTCTTC,CASSQRTGENNEQFF
TRBV9,NA,NA,TRBJ2-7,TGTGCCAGCAGCGGCTACGAGCAGTACTTC,CASSGYEQYF
TRBV19,NA,many,TRBJ2-1,TGTGCCAGTAGTATATGGACAATGTCCGATGAGCAGTTCTTC,CASSIWTMSDEQFF
TRBV7-9,NA,once,TRBJ2-2,TGTGCCAGCACGGCGCGGAGCTCGAACACCGGGGAGCTGTTTTTT,CASTARSSNTGELFF
TRBV5-1,NA,NA,TRBJ2-7,TGCGCCAGCAGCCGGGACAACTACGAGCAGTACTTC,CASSRDNYEQYF
TRBV29-1,NA,NA,TRBJ1-5,TGCAGCGTTTCGAAGGACCTCAATCAGCCCCAGCATTTT,CSVSKDLNQPQHF
TRBV5-1,TRBD1,NA,TRBJ2-7,TGCGCCAGCAGCTCAACAGGGGGCTCCTACGAGCAGTACTTC,CASSSTGGSYEQYF
TRBV5-1,NA,NA,TRBJ2-7,TGCGCCAGCAGCTTGGACCTCCGGGCCCCTCGGTACGAGCAGTACTTC,CASSLDLRAPRYEQYF
TRBV12-5,NA,NA,TRBJ1-2,TGTGCTAGTGGTGATCTCTCCAGGGGCGGCCACTATGGCTACACCTTC,CASGDLSRGGHYGYTF
TRBV5-6,NA,NA,TRBJ2-7,TGTGCCAGCAGCTTTCGAGGATACGAGCAGTACTTC,CASSFRGYEQYF
TRBV5-1,NA,NA,TRBJ1-1,TGCGCCAGCAGCTTGCCAGGAAGCGACCCTGAAGCTTTCTTT,CASSLPGSDPEAFF
TRBV11-3,NA,NA,TRBJ2-7,TGTGCCAGCACCAAGGTGGGTTACTACGAGCAGTACTTC,CASTKVGYYEQYF
TRBV11-2,NA,NA,TRBJ1-1,TGTGCCAGCAGCTTAACGGGAGGGGCGACTGAAGCTTTCTTT,CASSLTGGATEAFF
TRBV28,TRBD1,NA,TRBJ2-7,TGTGCCAGTCTTCTAGGGGGCCGTTCCTACGAGCAGTACTTC,CASLLGGRSYEQYF
TRBV6-5,NA,NA,TRBJ1-1,TGTGCCAGCAGTTACCCTGAGGTGAACACTGAAGCTTTCTTT,CASSYPEVNTEAFF
TRBV6-5,NA,NA,TRBJ1-5,TGTGCCAGCAGTCAAATCGGGGGCGATCAGCCCCAGCATTTT,CASSQIGGDQPQHF
TRBV4-1,TRBD1,NA,TRBJ2-1,TGCGCCAGCAGCCAGACGAAGGACAGGGGGAGGCGGAATGAGCAGTTCTTC,CASSQTKDRGRRNEQFF
TRBV9,NA,NA,TRBJ2-7,TGTGCCAGCAGCGTAGGAGGGGGAGGCGAGCAGTACTTC,CASSVGGGGEQYF
TRBV6-6,TRBD1,NA,TRBJ1-2,TGTGCCAGCAGTGTCTCACGACAGGGGGCGTTCACCTTC,CASSVSRQGAFTF
TRBV19,NA,NA,TRBJ2-7,TGTGCCAGTAGTTTTCGAGGGGGAACGAGCTCCTACGAGCAGTACTTC,CASSFRGGTSSYEQYF
TRBV30,NA,NA,TRBJ1-2,TGTGCCTGGACTTCTCTAGGGGTAGGAGGCTACACCTTC,CAWTSLGVGGYTF
TRBV7-2,TRBD2,NA,TRBJ2-7,TGTGCCAGCAGCTTAAGTCAGGCTAGCGGCCTCTACGAGCAGTACTTC,CASSLSQASGLYEQYF
TRBV19,NA,NA,TRBJ1-3,TGTGCCAGTAGTATGGTAGGGGGGTCCGGAAACACCATATATTTT,CASSMVGGSGNTIYF
TRBV9,NA,NA,TRBJ2-3,TGTGCCAGCGAGGCAGGAGCGAGCACAGATACGCAGTATTTT,CASEAGASTDTQYF
TRBV27,NA,NA,TRBJ1-5,TGTGCCAGCAGTTCCAACTCTCGTAGTGATCAGCCCCAGCATTTT,CASSSNSRSDQPQHF
TRBV12-3/TRBV12-4,NA,NA,TRBJ1-1,TGTGCCAGCAGTTTCGGGATAGGCACTGAAGCTTTCTTT,CASSFGIGTEAFF
TRBV19,TRBD1,NA,TRBJ1-2,TGTGCCAGTAGTATAGCGGGACAGGGGGCTTCTGGCTACACCTTC,CASSIAGQGASGYTF
TRBV5-1,TRBD1,NA,TRBJ2-7,TGCGCCAGCAGCTCCCGGGACAGGAGCTACGAGCAGTACTTC,CASSSRDRSYEQYF
TRBV28,TRBD1,NA,TRBJ1-2,TGTGCCAGCAGTTTATCTCTCCGGACAGGGAACTATGGCTACACCTTC,CASSLSLRTGNYGYTF
TRBV16,TRBD1,NA,TRBJ2-2,TGTGCCAGCAGCCAATCAAGGACAGGGGTCACCGGGGAGCTGTTTTTT,CASSQSRTGVTGELFF
TRBV27,TRBD1,NA,TRBJ2-7,TGTGCCAGCAGGGACAGGGGTTACGAGCAGTACTTC,CASRDRGYEQYF
TRBV7-9,TRBD1,NA,TRBJ1-2,TGTGCCAGCAGCTTTACAATAGCCCGACAGGGGTCATCGGGCTACACCTTC,CASSFTIARQGSSGYTF
TRBV5-1,TRBD2,few,TRBJ2-7,TGCGCCAGCAGCCTGAGCGGGGGCTCCTACGAGCAGTACTTC,CASSLSGGSYEQYF
TRBV10-3,TRBD2,NA,TRBJ2-7,TGTGCCACCTTTAGCGGGAGTAGCTACGAGCAGTACTTC,CATFSGSSYEQYF
TRBV19,NA,NA,TRBJ2-1,TGTGCCAGTAGTGGGTCCCACGGGGCTAGACAGTTCTTC,CASSGSHGARQFF
TRBV30,TRBD2,NA,TRBJ2-7,TGTGCCTGGAGTACTTCGGGACTAGCGGCCGAGCAGTACTTC,CAWSTSGLAAEQYF
TRBV11-3,NA,NA,TRBJ1-4,TGTGCCACGTCCTCAGAGGCAACTAATGAAAAACTGTTTTTT,CATSSEATNEKLFF
TRBV27,NA,NA,TRBJ2-1,TGTGCCAGCTGGTCCGTGCACAATGAGCAGTTCTTC,CASWSVHNEQFF
TRBV24-1,NA,NA,TRBJ1-5,TGTGCCACCAGTGACTGGAATCTACAGGGAGATCAGCCCCAGCATTTT,CATSDWNLQGDQPQHF
TRBV29-1,TRBD1,NA,TRBJ1-2,TGCAGCGGTACGTTACAGGGGGAGAGTGGCTACACCTTC,CSGTLQGESGYTF
TRBV9,NA,NA,TRBJ2-2,TGTGCCAGCAGCGTATTGTCCACCGGGGAGCTGTTTTTT,CASSVLSTGELFF
TRBV5-1,NA,NA,TRBJ1-2,TGCGCCAGCAGCTCCTCCGGGACAACTAACTATGGCTACACCTTC,CASSSSGTTNYGYTF
TRBV24-1,TRBD2,NA,TRBJ2-7,TGTGCCACCAGTGATTCCGGACTAGCGGGTGTATCGTACTTC,CATSDSGLAGVSYF
TRBV19,TRBD1,NA,TRBJ1-2,TGTGCCACAAAGGGCTCAGGGCATTTTCTAAACAGGGGCTATGGCTACACCTTC,CATKGSGHFLNRGYGYTF
TRBV5-1,TRBD2,once,TRBJ2-2,TGCGCCAGCCTCCCGGGGGGGAACACCGGGGAGCTGTTTTTT,CASLPGGNTGELFF
TRBV19,NA,NA,TRBJ2-7,TGTGCCAGTAGTATGGATACCGAGCAGTACTTC,CASSMDTEQYF
TRBV7-2,NA,NA,TRBJ2-5,TGTGCCAGCAGCTTAGTCAGGGGACAGACCCAGTACTTC,CASSLVRGQTQYF
TRBV6-5,TRBD1,NA,TRBJ2-7,TGTGCCAGCAAAGGTCCAGGGGGTTACGAGCAGTACTTC,CASKGPGGYEQYF
TRBV14,NA,NA,TRBJ1-1,TGTGCCAGCAGCCTGCAGCCGAACACTGAAGCTTTCTTT,CASSLQPNTEAFF
TRBV6-2/TRBV6-3,TRBD1,NA,TRBJ1-2,TGTGCCAGCAGTATGACCGGGACAGGGATAAAGTATGGCTACACCTTC,CASSMTGTGIKYGYTF
TRBV2,TRBD1,NA,TRBJ2-5,TGTGCCAGCAGCGAAGACAGGGGGCACAGCCAAGAGACCCAGTACTTC,CASSEDRGHSQETQYF
TRBV30,TRBD1,NA,TRBJ1-3,TGTGCCTGGGGGACAGCAAGCTCTGGAAACACCATATATTTT,CAWGTASSGNTIYF
TRBV11-3,TRBD2,NA,TRBJ2-1,TGTGCCAGCAGCTTAGGGACTAGCGGCTACAATGAGCAGTTCTTC,CASSLGTSGYNEQFF
TRBV12-3/TRBV12-4,NA,NA,TRBJ1-1,TGTGCCAGCAGTTTGGGGGTGGGCACTGAAGCTTTCTTT,CASSLGVGTEAFF
TRBV3-1/TRBV3-2,NA,NA,TRBJ2-5,TGTGCCAGCAGCCGAACTTGGGGGGAAGAGACCCAGTACTTC,CASSRTWGEETQYF